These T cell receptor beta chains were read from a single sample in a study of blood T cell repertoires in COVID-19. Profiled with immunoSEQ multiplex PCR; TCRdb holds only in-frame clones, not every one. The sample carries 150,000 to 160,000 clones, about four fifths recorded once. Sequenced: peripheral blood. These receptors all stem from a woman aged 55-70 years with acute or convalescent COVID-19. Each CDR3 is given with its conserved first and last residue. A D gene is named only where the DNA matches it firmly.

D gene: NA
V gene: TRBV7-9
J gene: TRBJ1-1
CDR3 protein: CASRPTGNTEAFF

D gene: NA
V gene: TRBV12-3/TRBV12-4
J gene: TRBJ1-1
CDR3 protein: CASSPRGGEAFF

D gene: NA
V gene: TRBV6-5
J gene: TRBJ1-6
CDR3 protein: CASRGTSSYNSPLHF

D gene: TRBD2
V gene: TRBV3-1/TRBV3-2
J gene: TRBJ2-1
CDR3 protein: CASSQDRLAGGLYNEQFF

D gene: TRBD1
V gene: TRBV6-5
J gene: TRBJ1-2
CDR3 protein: CASTGTGRERGGYTF

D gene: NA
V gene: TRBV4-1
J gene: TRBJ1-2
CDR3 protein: CASSQGAARRNYGYTF

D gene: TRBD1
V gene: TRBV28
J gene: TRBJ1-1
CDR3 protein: CASKAGGYTEAFF

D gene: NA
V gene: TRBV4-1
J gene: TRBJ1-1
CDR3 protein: CASSQVAPGIDMNTEAFF

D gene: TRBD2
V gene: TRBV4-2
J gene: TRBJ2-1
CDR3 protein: CASSQGGGGNYNEQFF

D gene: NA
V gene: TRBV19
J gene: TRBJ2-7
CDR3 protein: CASSIGPTGEQYF

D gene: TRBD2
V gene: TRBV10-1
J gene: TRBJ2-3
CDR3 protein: CASSESSGGRGTQYF

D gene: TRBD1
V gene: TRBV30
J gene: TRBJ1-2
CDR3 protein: CAWSANRGGGYTF

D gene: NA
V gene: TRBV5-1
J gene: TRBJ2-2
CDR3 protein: CASSLGESGGELFF

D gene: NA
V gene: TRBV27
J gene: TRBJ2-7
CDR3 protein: CASSLRRSSYEQYF

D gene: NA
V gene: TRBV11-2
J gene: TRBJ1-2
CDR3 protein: CASSLEAEINYGYTF

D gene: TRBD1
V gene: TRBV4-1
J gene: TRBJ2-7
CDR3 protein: CASSPGQGPNYEQYF

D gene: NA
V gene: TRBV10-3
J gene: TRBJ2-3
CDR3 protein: CAISGGGSTDTQYF

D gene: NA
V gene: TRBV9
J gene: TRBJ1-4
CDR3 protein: CASSGRETNEKLFF

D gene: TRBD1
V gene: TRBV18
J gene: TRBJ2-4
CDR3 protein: CASSVAEVRQGTAYF

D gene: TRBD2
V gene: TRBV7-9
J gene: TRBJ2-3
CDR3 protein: CASSRGGTSTDTQYF

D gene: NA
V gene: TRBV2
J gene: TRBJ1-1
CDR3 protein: CASSLQGRAVNTEAFF

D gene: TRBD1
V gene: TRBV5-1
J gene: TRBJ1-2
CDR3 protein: CASSTGTENYGYTF

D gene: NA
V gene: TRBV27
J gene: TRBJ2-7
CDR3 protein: CASSLGHRRHEQYF

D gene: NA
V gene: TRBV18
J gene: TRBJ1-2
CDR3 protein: CASSPIRGDKSNYGYTF

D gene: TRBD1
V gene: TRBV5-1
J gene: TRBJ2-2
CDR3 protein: CASSNQGASGELFF

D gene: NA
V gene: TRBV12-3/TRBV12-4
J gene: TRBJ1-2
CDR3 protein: CASREQGYNGYTF

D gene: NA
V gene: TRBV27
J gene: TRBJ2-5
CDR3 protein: CASSFGLGQFRETQYF

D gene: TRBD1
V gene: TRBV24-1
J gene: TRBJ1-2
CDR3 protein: CATSSGDRKKGYTF

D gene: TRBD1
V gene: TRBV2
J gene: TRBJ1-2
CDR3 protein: CASSLGQGSDGYTF

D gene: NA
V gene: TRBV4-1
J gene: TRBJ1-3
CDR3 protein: CASSQEGRGGGIANTIYF

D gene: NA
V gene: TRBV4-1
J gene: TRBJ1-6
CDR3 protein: CASSQGSSYNSPLHF

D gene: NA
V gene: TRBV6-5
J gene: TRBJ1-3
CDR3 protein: CASSYWPVSGNTIYF

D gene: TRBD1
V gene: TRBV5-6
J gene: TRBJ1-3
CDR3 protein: CASSLPGQDLSGNTIYF

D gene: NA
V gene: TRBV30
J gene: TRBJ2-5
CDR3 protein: CAWGRVTRGGTQYF

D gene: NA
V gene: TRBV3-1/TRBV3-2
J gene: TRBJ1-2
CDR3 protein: CASSQGNREYGYTF

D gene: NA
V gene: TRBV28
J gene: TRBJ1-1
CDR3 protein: CASRQIEAFF

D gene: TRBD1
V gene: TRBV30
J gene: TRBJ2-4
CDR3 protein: CAWNQGVAKNIQYF

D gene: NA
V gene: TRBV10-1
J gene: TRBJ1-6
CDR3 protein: CASSRRQPYNSPLHF

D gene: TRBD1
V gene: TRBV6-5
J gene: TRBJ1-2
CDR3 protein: CASRTTGGRGYTF

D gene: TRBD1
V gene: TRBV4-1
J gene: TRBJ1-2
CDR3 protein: CASSPERNYDRGYGYTF

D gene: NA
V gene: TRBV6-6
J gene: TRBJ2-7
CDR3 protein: CASWSGREQYF

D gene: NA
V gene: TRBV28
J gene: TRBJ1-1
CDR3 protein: CASSSGVNTEAFF

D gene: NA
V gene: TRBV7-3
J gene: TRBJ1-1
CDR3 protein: CASSSPRAEAFF

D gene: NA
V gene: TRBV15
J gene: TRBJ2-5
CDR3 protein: CATSTAQLSLRRGETQYF

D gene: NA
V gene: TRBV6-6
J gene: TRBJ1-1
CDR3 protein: CASTISGWAEAFF

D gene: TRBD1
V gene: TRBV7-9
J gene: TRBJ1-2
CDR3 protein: CASSLGDRVDYTF

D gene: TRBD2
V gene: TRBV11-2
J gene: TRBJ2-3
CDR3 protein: CASSLAALAGGLRDTQYF

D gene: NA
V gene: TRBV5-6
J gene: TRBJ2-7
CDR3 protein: CASRKRRQLYEQYF

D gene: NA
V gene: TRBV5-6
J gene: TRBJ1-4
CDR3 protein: CASSTGGGTGEKLFF

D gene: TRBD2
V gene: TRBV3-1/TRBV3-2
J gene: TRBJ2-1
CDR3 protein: CASSLSGGLNEQFF

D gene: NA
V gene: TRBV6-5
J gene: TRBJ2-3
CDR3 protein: CASSTASGNTDTQYF

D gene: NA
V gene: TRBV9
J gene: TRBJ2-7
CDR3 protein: CASSLLPDSAYEQYF

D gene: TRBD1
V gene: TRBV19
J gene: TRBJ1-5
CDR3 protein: CASSGGQGRNQPQHF

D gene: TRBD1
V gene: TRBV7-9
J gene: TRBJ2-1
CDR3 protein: CASSQAGTGGNEQFF

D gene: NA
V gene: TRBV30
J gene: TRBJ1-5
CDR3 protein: CAWGTGFNQPQHF

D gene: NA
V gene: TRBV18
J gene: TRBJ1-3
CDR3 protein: CASSQGGSIANTIYF

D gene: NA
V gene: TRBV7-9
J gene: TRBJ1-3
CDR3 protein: CASSPNGVSGNTIYF

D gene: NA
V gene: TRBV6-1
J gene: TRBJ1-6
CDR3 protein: CASSERRGIWKPLHF

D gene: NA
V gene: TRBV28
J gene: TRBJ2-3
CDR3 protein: CASRRGQTDTQYF